The rows below give T cell receptor beta chains drawn from one sample of a study of T cells after yellow fever vaccination. TCRdb reprocessed the 5' RACE reads via MiXCR and lists one record per CDR3 protein. The sample contains 250,000 to 350,000 distinct CDR3 sequences, 6.5% to 8.5% of which appear only once. Source: PBMCs, taken about 49 days after the first yellow fever vaccination. These receptors were obtained from a man younger than 35 who received the YFV17D yellow fever vaccine. The CDR3 runs from the conserved cysteine through the conserved F or W. The D gene is left open where the match is weak. Clone sizes are given selectively: once, few, many, or a class where the clone is expanded.

abundance: few
v_gene: TRBV9
j_gene: TRBJ1-1
d_gene: -
CDR3aa: CASSVGSPGAAGAFF
CDR3nt: TGTGCCAGCAGCGTAGGGTCTCCGGGGGCTGCTGGAGCTTTCTTT

abundance: few
v_gene: TRBV4-1
j_gene: TRBJ1-4
d_gene: TRBD1
CDR3aa: CASSQDRDREATNEKLFF
CDR3nt: TGCGCCAGCAGCCAAGATCGGGACAGGGAAGCAACTAATGAAAAACTGTTTTTT

abundance: few
v_gene: TRBV20-1
j_gene: TRBJ1-5
d_gene: TRBD1
CDR3aa: CSARKDRVDQPQHF
CDR3nt: TGCAGTGCTAGGAAAGACAGGGTGGATCAGCCCCAGCATTTT

abundance: many
v_gene: TRBV4-3
j_gene: TRBJ1-4
d_gene: -
CDR3aa: CATGKQGADEKLFF
CDR3nt: TGCGCCACAGGGAAACAAGGGGCGGATGAAAAACTGTTTTTT

abundance: few
v_gene: TRBV10-1
j_gene: TRBJ2-4
d_gene: -
CDR3aa: CASSDTEWTKNIQYF
CDR3nt: TGCGCCAGCAGTGACACCGAGTGGACCAAAAACATTCAGTACTTC

abundance: -
v_gene: TRBV5-6
j_gene: TRBJ1-2
d_gene: -
CDR3aa: CASSPVRTYGYTF
CDR3nt: TGTGCCAGCAGCCCAGTCCGGACCTATGGCTACACCTTC

abundance: -
v_gene: TRBV6-2/TRBV6-3
j_gene: TRBJ1-5
d_gene: -
CDR3aa: CASSYMGFSSGKPQHF
CDR3nt: TGTGCCAGCAGTTACATGGGCTTCTCATCAGGGAAGCCCCAGCATTTT

abundance: -
v_gene: TRBV11-2
j_gene: TRBJ2-3
d_gene: TRBD2
CDR3aa: CASSLLSRGGSSTDTQYF
CDR3nt: TGTGCCAGCAGCTTATTGTCCCGGGGGGGCTCTAGCACAGATACGCAGTATTTT

abundance: few
v_gene: TRBV15
j_gene: TRBJ1-5
d_gene: -
CDR3aa: CATSMANTGFRPQHF
CDR3nt: TGTGCCACCAGTATGGCGAACACAGGGTTTCGGCCCCAGCATTTT

abundance: -
v_gene: TRBV19
j_gene: TRBJ2-1
d_gene: -
CDR3aa: CASTRGHNEQFF
CDR3nt: TGTGCCAGTACCCGGGGACACAATGAGCAGTTCTTC

abundance: -
v_gene: TRBV19
j_gene: TRBJ1-1
d_gene: -
CDR3aa: CASTPQPGLNTEAFF
CDR3nt: TGTGCCAGTACCCCCCAGCCGGGGCTGAACACTGAAGCTTTCTTT

abundance: -
v_gene: TRBV5-1
j_gene: TRBJ2-1
d_gene: TRBD2
CDR3aa: CASRGGGLLRILNNEQFF
CDR3nt: TGCGCCAGCCGGGGGGGCGGGCTCCTAAGGATATTAAACAATGAGCAGTTCTTC

abundance: -
v_gene: TRBV7-2
j_gene: TRBJ1-6
d_gene: -
CDR3aa: CASSLFETAYNSPLHF
CDR3nt: TGTGCCAGCAGCTTATTTGAGACGGCCTATAATTCACCCCTCCACTTT

abundance: few
v_gene: TRBV10-3
j_gene: TRBJ2-6
d_gene: -
CDR3aa: CAIMGRGTRANVLTF
CDR3nt: TGTGCCATCATGGGCCGCGGGACTCGAGCCAACGTCCTGACTTTC

abundance: few
v_gene: TRBV5-4
j_gene: TRBJ2-3
d_gene: TRBD2
CDR3aa: CASSLAAGGMEDTQYF
CDR3nt: TGTGCCAGCAGCTTGGCTGCGGGGGGGATGGAAGATACGCAGTATTTT

abundance: many
v_gene: TRBV7-9
j_gene: TRBJ1-2
d_gene: TRBD1
CDR3aa: CASSLTGGGYTF
CDR3nt: TGTGCCAGCAGCTTGACAGGGGGTGGCTACACCTTC

abundance: many
v_gene: TRBV11-2
j_gene: TRBJ2-3
d_gene: TRBD2
CDR3aa: CASREATGGGDTQYF
CDR3nt: TGTGCCAGCAGGGAAGCGACGGGGGGGGGAGATACGCAGTATTTT

abundance: many
v_gene: TRBV12-3/TRBV12-4
j_gene: TRBJ2-3
d_gene: TRBD2
CDR3aa: CASSEYSGVTDTQYF
CDR3nt: TGTGCCAGCAGCGAGTATAGCGGGGTTACAGATACGCAGTATTTT

abundance: many
v_gene: TRBV5-1
j_gene: TRBJ2-1
d_gene: TRBD1
CDR3aa: CASGQGAANEQFF
CDR3nt: TGCGCCAGCGGACAGGGGGCCGCCAATGAGCAGTTCTTC

abundance: few
v_gene: TRBV3-1
j_gene: TRBJ2-7
d_gene: -
CDR3aa: CASSAGVRGEQYF
CDR3nt: TGTGCCAGCAGCGCAGGGGTAAGGGGAGAGCAGTACTTC

abundance: -
v_gene: TRBV6-1
j_gene: TRBJ2-2
d_gene: -
CDR3aa: CASSPATRSTGELFF
CDR3nt: TGTGCCAGCAGTCCTGCGACCCGGAGCACCGGGGAGCTGTTTTTT

abundance: many
v_gene: TRBV27
j_gene: TRBJ2-7
d_gene: -
CDR3aa: CASSLWGTGSYEQYF
CDR3nt: TGTGCCAGCAGTTTATGGGGAACCGGCTCCTACGAGCAGTACTTC

abundance: few
v_gene: TRBV29-1
j_gene: TRBJ2-3
d_gene: -
CDR3aa: CSVARQTSTDTQYF
CDR3nt: TGCAGCGTCGCGCGACAGACTAGCACAGATACGCAGTATTTT

abundance: many
v_gene: TRBV19
j_gene: TRBJ1-5
d_gene: -
CDR3aa: CASSRQSSNQPQHF
CDR3nt: TGTGCCAGCAGCAGACAGAGTAGCAATCAGCCCCAGCATTTT

abundance: many
v_gene: TRBV7-2
j_gene: TRBJ2-1
d_gene: TRBD2
CDR3aa: CASSLLAGGASYNEQFF
CDR3nt: TGTGCCAGCAGCTTATTAGCGGGGGGCGCCTCCTACAATGAGCAGTTCTTC

abundance: few
v_gene: TRBV27
j_gene: TRBJ2-1
d_gene: TRBD2
CDR3aa: CASSPRTSGGASNEQFF
CDR3nt: TGTGCCAGCAGTCCACGGACTAGCGGGGGGGCGAGCAATGAGCAGTTCTTC

abundance: many
v_gene: TRBV6-2/TRBV6-3
j_gene: TRBJ2-5
d_gene: -
CDR3aa: CAIGLRQETQYF
CDR3nt: TGTGCCATAGGACTCCGCCAAGAGACCCAGTACTTC

abundance: many
v_gene: TRBV5-1
j_gene: TRBJ1-3
d_gene: -
CDR3aa: CASSLDKVGNSGNTIYF
CDR3nt: TGCGCCAGCAGCTTGGATAAGGTCGGAAACTCTGGAAACACCATATATTTT

abundance: few
v_gene: TRBV4-1
j_gene: TRBJ2-1
d_gene: TRBD2
CDR3aa: CASSTPGLAGGKVDEQFF
CDR3nt: TGCGCCAGCAGCACCCCAGGACTAGCGGGGGGAAAAGTCGATGAGCAGTTCTTC

abundance: -
v_gene: TRBV15
j_gene: TRBJ2-3
d_gene: -
CDR3aa: CATSRDLTDTQYF
CDR3nt: TGTGCCACCAGCAGAGATTTAACAGATACGCAGTATTTT

abundance: -
v_gene: TRBV11-3
j_gene: TRBJ2-7
d_gene: -
CDR3aa: CASSFRPTYEQYF
CDR3nt: TGTGCCAGCAGCTTTCGTCCAACCTACGAGCAGTACTTC

abundance: -
v_gene: TRBV6-2/TRBV6-3
j_gene: TRBJ1-5
d_gene: -
CDR3aa: CASRVDGSSNQPQHF
CDR3nt: TGTGCCAGCAGGGTTGATGGGTCTAGCAATCAGCCCCAGCATTTT

abundance: -
v_gene: TRBV6-1
j_gene: TRBJ2-3
d_gene: TRBD2
CDR3aa: CASSVAGKGTDTQYF
CDR3nt: TGTGCCAGCAGCGTAGCGGGGAAGGGCACAGATACGCAGTATTTT

abundance: few
v_gene: TRBV25-1
j_gene: TRBJ2-5
d_gene: -
CDR3aa: CASSESVGKETQYF
CDR3nt: TGTGCCAGCAGTGAATCTGTGGGGAAAGAGACCCAGTACTTC

abundance: -
v_gene: TRBV15
j_gene: TRBJ2-5
d_gene: -
CDR3aa: CATSPRTVAGETQYF
CDR3nt: TGTGCCACCAGCCCTAGGACAGTCGCTGGGGAGACCCAGTACTTC

abundance: few
v_gene: TRBV11-2
j_gene: TRBJ2-5
d_gene: TRBD1
CDR3aa: CASSLVAPGQGYQETQYF
CDR3nt: TGTGCCAGCAGCTTAGTGGCTCCGGGACAGGGGTACCAAGAGACCCAGTACTTC

abundance: few
v_gene: TRBV7-2
j_gene: TRBJ1-2
d_gene: TRBD1
CDR3aa: CASSLVWTGGEGYTF
CDR3nt: TGTGCCAGCAGCTTAGTATGGACAGGGGGCGAGGGCTACACCTTC

abundance: few
v_gene: TRBV4-2
j_gene: TRBJ2-1
d_gene: TRBD2
CDR3aa: CASRGLASGNEQFF
CDR3nt: TGTGCCAGCAGGGGACTAGCCTCGGGCAATGAGCAGTTCTTC

abundance: few
v_gene: TRBV13
j_gene: TRBJ1-2
d_gene: TRBD1
CDR3aa: CASSVRGQRGYTF
CDR3nt: TGTGCCAGCAGCGTCAGGGGGCAGAGGGGCTACACCTTC

abundance: many
v_gene: TRBV3-1
j_gene: TRBJ2-1
d_gene: -
CDR3aa: CASSRTSANEQFF
CDR3nt: TGTGCCAGCAGCCGGACGTCCGCCAATGAGCAGTTCTTC

abundance: -
v_gene: TRBV9
j_gene: TRBJ1-4
d_gene: TRBD1
CDR3aa: CASSGDRVRAKLFF
CDR3nt: TGTGCCAGCAGCGGAGACAGGGTCCGGGCAAAACTGTTTTTT

abundance: many
v_gene: TRBV7-2
j_gene: TRBJ1-1
d_gene: TRBD1
CDR3aa: CASSIQGDTEAFF
CDR3nt: TGTGCCAGCAGCATACAGGGGGACACTGAAGCTTTCTTT

abundance: -
v_gene: TRBV9
j_gene: TRBJ2-5
d_gene: -
CDR3aa: CASSVGSQETQHF
CDR3nt: TGTGCCAGCAGCGTAGGGAGCCAAGAGACCCAGCACTTC

abundance: -
v_gene: TRBV13
j_gene: TRBJ2-5
d_gene: TRBD1
CDR3aa: CASSWGQQETQYF
CDR3nt: TGTGCCAGCAGCTGGGGACAGCAAGAGACCCAGTACTTC

abundance: -
v_gene: TRBV30
j_gene: TRBJ1-3
d_gene: -
CDR3aa: CAWSTLQGNTIYF
CDR3nt: TGTGCCTGGAGTACCTTACAAGGAAACACCATATATTTT

abundance: many
v_gene: TRBV7-6
j_gene: TRBJ1-3
d_gene: -
CDR3aa: CASSLRGAGNTIYF
CDR3nt: TGTGCCAGCAGCTTGAGGGGAGCTGGAAACACCATATATTTT

abundance: few
v_gene: TRBV10-3
j_gene: TRBJ1-2
d_gene: -
CDR3aa: CAISVSPAGNYGYTF
CDR3nt: TGTGCCATCAGTGTGAGTCCGGCGGGGAACTATGGCTACACCTTC

abundance: many
v_gene: TRBV27
j_gene: TRBJ2-1
d_gene: -
CDR3aa: CASSGGGSYNEQFF
CDR3nt: TGTGCCAGCAGTGGCGGGGGCTCATACAATGAGCAGTTCTTC

abundance: -
v_gene: TRBV12-3/TRBV12-4
j_gene: TRBJ1-2
d_gene: -
CDR3aa: CASSLAQLGSNYGYTF
CDR3nt: TGTGCCAGCAGTTTAGCGCAACTGGGTTCGAACTATGGCTACACCTTC

abundance: few
v_gene: TRBV4-2
j_gene: TRBJ1-2
d_gene: -
CDR3aa: CASSQVGDQDYGYTF
CDR3nt: TGTGCCAGCAGCCAAGTTGGGGACCAGGACTATGGCTACACCTTC

abundance: -
v_gene: TRBV6-1
j_gene: TRBJ2-3
d_gene: -
CDR3aa: CASGPQGSTDTQYF
CDR3nt: TGTGCCAGCGGTCCTCAGGGGTCCACAGATACGCAGTATTTT

abundance: many
v_gene: TRBV5-5
j_gene: TRBJ2-1
d_gene: TRBD2
CDR3aa: CASSGTGTSGYNEQFF
CDR3nt: TGTGCCAGCAGCGGAACCGGGACTAGCGGGTACAATGAGCAGTTCTTC

abundance: many
v_gene: TRBV7-9
j_gene: TRBJ2-1
d_gene: -
CDR3aa: CASSSFRGEAEQFF
CDR3nt: TGTGCCAGCAGCTCCTTTAGGGGGGAGGCTGAGCAGTTCTTC